The rows below give T cell receptor beta chains drawn from one sample of a study of cytomegalovirus exposure and HLA in healthy donors. Only in-frame clones appear in the TCRdb table, and some are missing; sequencing was by immunoSEQ multiplex PCR. The sample consists of around 200,000 clones, more than 65% of them appearing once. Sequencing used PBMCs. Source of these receptors: a girl between 2 and 10 years old in good health and CMV-seropositive. The CDR3 runs from the conserved cysteine through the conserved F or W. D genes are given only for firm matches. Not every row has a clone size; where given, it reads once, few, many or a size class.

TRBD2	-	TRBJ2-7	TRBV18	TGTGCCAGCTCGTTCCAACTAGCGGGGGAAGGCGGCGAGCAGTACTTC	CASSFQLAGEGGEQYF
TRBD2	-	TRBJ2-5	TRBV2	TGTGCCCGTTCCGGGGCAGCGGGAGGTCAAGAGACCCAGTACTTC	CARSGAAGGQETQYF
-	-	TRBJ2-7	TRBV15	TGTGCCACCAGCCCAGGGTCAGGGCAGTACTTC	CATSPGSGQYF
-	-	TRBJ2-6	TRBV5-4	TGTGCCAGCAGCTTGGGGGGCTGGTCTGGGGCCAACGTCCTGACTTTC	CASSLGGWSGANVLTF
-	-	TRBJ2-7	TRBV10-1	TGCGCCAGCAGTGTATCGGTGGGCAGCGAGCAGTACTTC	CASSVSVGSEQYF
-	-	TRBJ2-2	TRBV2	TGTGCCAGCAGCGAACTCGACAGCCTTACCGGGGAGCTGTTTTTT	CASSELDSLTGELFF
TRBD1	-	TRBJ1-3	TRBV18	TGTGCCAGCTCACCCTTGGACAGGGGGGCCGGAAACACCATATATTTT	CASSPLDRGAGNTIYF
TRBD1	-	TRBJ1-1	TRBV30	TGTGCCTGGAGGGTGGACAGGGACACTGAAGCTTTCTTT	CAWRVDRDTEAFF
-	-	TRBJ1-5	TRBV30	TGTGCCTGGAGCACTTGGGCTTTCGATCAGCCCCAGCATTTT	CAWSTWAFDQPQHF
TRBD2	-	TRBJ2-3	TRBV19	TGTGCCAGTAGTATAGTTAGCGGGCCCCTTACGGATACGCAGTATTTT	CASSIVSGPLTDTQYF
-	once	TRBJ1-1	TRBV28	TGTGCCAGCAGTTTTTCTACTGACACTGAAGCTTTCTTT	CASSFSTDTEAFF